These 4 T cell receptor beta chains were all obtained from the same sample, sequenced in a study of CD8+CD57+ T cells in acquired aplastic anemia (dated 2018 in TCRdb). Instrument on record: Illumina HiSeq 2000. Genomic DNA served as template for TCR beta VDJ combination and CDR3 sequence profiling. TCRdb's own reprocessing of the public reads used fastp at Q25 and MiXCR and kept productive beta chains. Each record represents a unique CDR3 protein, reported with the most common genes and DNA among its rows. This sample lists about 190,000 distinct CDR3 sequences; roughly 56% were detected once. The top ten clones comprise 16% of the sample. Material for sequencing was sorted CD4+, CD8+, or CD8+CD57+ T cells (not recorded which) from PBMCs. Source of these receptors: a human donor in good health, serving as a control.

This chain uses TRBV20-1 with TRBJ2-7, with 9 nucleotides matching TRBD2. The ends lost 0 bases at V and 2 bases at J; junction bases unmatched: 5. Germline V lookup: CDR1 DFQATT, CDR2 SNEGSKA (reference sequence). The CDR3 covers 15 residues. The chain's CDR3 is CSARDLAGGPYEQYF. In DNA, the CDR3 is TGCAGTGCTAGAGATCTGGCGGGAGGGCCCTACGAGCAGTACTTC.

This clonotype came up many times. CDR3 loop: CASSFLRGGWIVSYTF. CDR3 DNA sequence: TGTGCCAGCAGCTTCTTAAGAGGGGGTTGGATCGTGAGCTACACCTTC. The rearrangement links TRBV13 to TRBJ1-2; TRBD1 is a possible D gene (6 bases). This CDR3 comprises 16 residues. The germline V gene encodes CDR1 PRHDT and CDR2 FYEKMQ (reference sequence). Trimming cost V 3 bases and J 9 bases, with 23 bases left between them.

The gene calls are TRBV15 and TRBJ1-6; 7 bases line up with TRBD1. J gave up 9 bases and V 3 bases, and 17 bases lay outside the gene matches. CDR1 is LNHNV, CDR2 YYDKDF, per germline (reference sequence). The CDR3 extends over 18 amino acids. CDR3 in amino acids: CATSSDRTGGGWGSPLHF. The DNA for the CDR3 is TGTGCCACCAGCAGCGACCGGACAGGCGGAGGTTGGGGTTCACCCCTCCACTTT.

In this sample, this clonotype turned up a few times. The gene calls are TRBV28 and TRBJ2-3; D ambiguous. The CDR3 is 14 residues long. Germline CDR1 MDHEN, CDR2 SYDVKM. Trimming stripped 5 bases from V and 11 bases from J, with 20 bases between. The CDR3 DNA reads as TGTGCCAGCAGTCTCTCAAAATTGGTGCCACAGCAGTATTTT. Its protein product is CASSLSKLVPQQYF. Looking up the rest from reference TRBV28 and TRBJ2-3 gives the full variable domain: DVKVTQSSRYLVKRTGEKVFLECVQDMDHENMFWYRQDPGLGLRLIYFSYDVKMKEKGDIPEGYSVSREKKERFSLILESASTNQTSMYLCASSLSKLVPQQYFGPGTRLTVL.